The rows below give T cell receptor beta chains drawn from one sample of a study of T cells in Graves' hyperthyroidism and ophthalmopathy. Each CDR3 protein is one row after TCRdb ran MiXCR on the multiplex PCR reads. The sample has approximately 360,000 distinct CDR3 sequences, approximately 15% seen once. The specimen sequenced was blood. These receptors all stem from a woman aged 18 to 35 with Graves' hyperthyroidism that later progressed to Graves' ophthalmopathy. CDR3s include the opening cysteine and the closing phenylalanine or tryptophan. Each record gives: V gene, CDR3 length, D gene, clone size, J gene, CDR3 protein, CDR3 DNA. The D gene is left open where the match is weak. Clone size is not always given. Where it is, it says once, few, many or a class for expanded clones.

V: TRBV12-3/TRBV12-4; length: 16; D: TRBD1; size: NA; J: TRBJ2-2; CDR3: CASSLAQGAGTGELFF; DNA: TGTGCCAGCAGTTTAGCGCAGGGGGCGGGCACCGGGGAGCTGTTTTTT
V: TRBV12-3/TRBV12-4; length: 15; D: TRBD2; size: many; J: TRBJ2-7; CDR3: CASSLKSLGGYEQYF; DNA: TGTGCCAGCAGTTTAAAGTCTTTGGGGGGGTACGAGCAGTACTTC
V: TRBV4-2; length: 16; D: TRBD2; size: NA; J: TRBJ2-7; CDR3: CASSQEPLAGGYEQYF; DNA: TGTGCCAGCAGCCAAGAGCCACTAGCGGGAGGTTACGAGCAGTACTTC
V: TRBV27; length: 11; D: NA; size: few; J: TRBJ2-3; CDR3: CASSWLNTQYF; DNA: TGTGCCAGCAGTTGGCTAAATACGCAGTATTTT
V: TRBV28; length: 15; D: NA; size: NA; J: TRBJ1-5; CDR3: CASSFGVDSNQPQHF; DNA: TGTGCCAGCAGTTTTGGGGTGGACAGCAATCAGCCCCAGCATTTT
V: TRBV11-2; length: 16; D: TRBD1; size: few; J: TRBJ2-2; CDR3: CASSSRTGPNTGELFF; DNA: TGTGCCAGCAGCTCCCGGACAGGGCCGAACACCGGGGAGCTGTTTTTT
V: TRBV11-2; length: 14; D: NA; size: many; J: TRBJ2-1; CDR3: CASSYIDSRNEQFF; DNA: TGTGCCAGCAGCTATATTGATAGCCGAAATGAGCAGTTCTTC
V: TRBV28; length: 13; D: NA; size: many; J: TRBJ2-7; CDR3: CASSFTSRYEQYF; DNA: TGTGCCAGCAGTTTCACTAGCAGATACGAGCAGTACTTC
V: TRBV6-2/TRBV6-3; length: 15; D: NA; size: few; J: TRBJ2-2; CDR3: CASSYGGTYTGELFF; DNA: TGTGCCAGCAGTTACGGGGGGACCTACACCGGGGAGCTGTTTTTT
V: TRBV7-2; length: 14; D: NA; size: many; J: TRBJ2-5; CDR3: CASQRVSRQETQYF; DNA: TGTGCCAGCCAGAGGGTTTCCCGACAAGAGACCCAGTACTTC
V: TRBV19; length: 14; D: NA; size: few; J: TRBJ1-1; CDR3: CASSWGSKNTEAFF; DNA: TGTGCCAGTAGTTGGGGCAGCAAGAACACTGAAGCTTTCTTT
V: TRBV20-1; length: 11; D: NA; size: NA; J: TRBJ2-1; CDR3: CSARGGAEQFF; DNA: TGCAGTGCTAGAGGGGGGGCTGAGCAGTTCTTC
V: TRBV6-6; length: 15; D: NA; size: few; J: TRBJ2-1; CDR3: CASSYSDRTYNEQFF; DNA: TGTGCCAGCAGTTACTCGGACAGAACCTACAATGAGCAGTTCTTC
V: TRBV20-1; length: 16; D: NA; size: many; J: TRBJ2-3; CDR3: CSALTIGSPGGYTQYF; DNA: TGCAGTGCTCTTACGATAGGGAGCCCCGGCGGGTATACGCAGTATTTT
V: TRBV6-1; length: 13; D: NA; size: few; J: TRBJ2-7; CDR3: CASRTDINYEQYF; DNA: TGTGCCAGCAGAACGGACATTAACTACGAGCAGTACTTC
V: TRBV20-1; length: 15; D: NA; size: many; J: TRBJ2-3; CDR3: CSARKSGVGTDTQYF; DNA: TGCAGTGCTAGAAAGTCGGGAGTTGGCACAGATACGCAGTATTTT
V: TRBV5-1; length: 15; D: NA; size: NA; J: TRBJ2-2; CDR3: CASSLKGPSTGELFF; DNA: TGCGCCAGCAGCTTGAAGGGTCCGAGTACCGGGGAGCTGTTTTTT
V: TRBV30; length: 13; D: TRBD1; size: NA; J: TRBJ1-2; CDR3: CAWSSDRGQGYTF; DNA: TGTGCCTGGAGTTCTGACAGGGGGCAGGGCTACACCTTC
V: TRBV27; length: 15; D: TRBD1; size: many; J: TRBJ1-5; CDR3: CASSQDRAGRQPQHF; DNA: TGTGCCAGCAGCCAGGACAGGGCTGGCCGTCAGCCCCAGCATTTT
V: TRBV20-1; length: 13; D: NA; size: few; J: TRBJ2-5; CDR3: CSAEGLRGETQYF; DNA: TGCAGTGCAGAGGGACTGCGAGGAGAGACCCAGTACTTC
V: TRBV28; length: 17; D: TRBD2; size: few; J: TRBJ2-1; CDR3: CASSFRLAGGPGNEQFF; DNA: TGTGCCAGCAGTTTCAGACTAGCGGGAGGGCCTGGGAATGAGCAGTTCTTC
V: TRBV7-9; length: 15; D: TRBD1; size: many; J: TRBJ1-5; CDR3: CASSFGQGRNQPQHF; DNA: TGTGCCAGCAGCTTTGGACAGGGGAGGAATCAGCCCCAGCATTTT